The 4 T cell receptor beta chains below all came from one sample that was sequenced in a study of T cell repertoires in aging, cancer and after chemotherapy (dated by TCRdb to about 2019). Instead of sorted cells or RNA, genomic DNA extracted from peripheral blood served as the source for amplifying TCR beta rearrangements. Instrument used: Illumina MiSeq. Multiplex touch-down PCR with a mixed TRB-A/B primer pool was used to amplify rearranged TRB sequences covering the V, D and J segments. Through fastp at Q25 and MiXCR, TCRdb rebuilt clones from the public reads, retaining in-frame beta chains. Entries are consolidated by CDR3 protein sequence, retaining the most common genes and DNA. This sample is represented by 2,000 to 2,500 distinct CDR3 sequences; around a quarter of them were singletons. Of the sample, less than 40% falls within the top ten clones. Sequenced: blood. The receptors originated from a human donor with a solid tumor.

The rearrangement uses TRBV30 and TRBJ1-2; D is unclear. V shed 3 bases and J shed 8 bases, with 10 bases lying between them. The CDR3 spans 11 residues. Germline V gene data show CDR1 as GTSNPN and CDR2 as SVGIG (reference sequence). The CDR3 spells CAWRRAGGYTF. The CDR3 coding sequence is TGTGCCTGGAGACGAGCGGGGGGCTACACCTTC.

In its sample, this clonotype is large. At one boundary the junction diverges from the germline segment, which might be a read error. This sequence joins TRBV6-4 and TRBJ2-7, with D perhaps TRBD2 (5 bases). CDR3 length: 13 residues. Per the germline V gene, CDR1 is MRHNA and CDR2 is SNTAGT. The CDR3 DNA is TGTGCCAGCAGTGACGAGGACTCCCACGAGCAGTACTTC. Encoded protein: CASSDEDSHEQYF.

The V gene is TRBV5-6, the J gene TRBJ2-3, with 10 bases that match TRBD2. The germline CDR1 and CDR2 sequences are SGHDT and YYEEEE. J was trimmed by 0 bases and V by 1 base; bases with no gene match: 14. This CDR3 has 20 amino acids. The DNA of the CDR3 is TGTGCCAGCAGCTTGAGGTCACGCAGGACTAGCGGAAGTAGCACAGATACGCAGTATTTT. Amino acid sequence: CASSLRSRRTSGSSTDTQYF.

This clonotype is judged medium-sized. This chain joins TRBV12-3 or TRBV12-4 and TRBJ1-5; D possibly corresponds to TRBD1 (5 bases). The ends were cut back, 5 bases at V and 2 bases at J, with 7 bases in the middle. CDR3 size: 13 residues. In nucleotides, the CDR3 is TGTGCCAGCAGTCCACAGGGCAATCAGCCCCAGCATTTT. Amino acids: CASSPQGNQPQHF.